This TCR beta chain was identified during a study of blood T cell repertoires in COVID-19. The overall study: From T cells, B-cell-depleted T cells, or PBMCs came the material, which was cDNA or gDNA.

This clone was counted a single time. Assay: immunoSEQ multiplex PCR; the TCRdb copy retains only in-frame clones and omits some. The sample lists some 46,000 clones, approximately 89% seen once, with about 6.5% in the top ten. CDR3 length equals 15 residues. CDR1 is SNHLY and CDR2 is FYNNEI in the germline V gene. V shed 6 bases and J shed 3 bases, with 14 bases lying between them. The TCR comes from a man in his 60s with acute or convalescent COVID-19. The chain recombines TRBV2 with TRBJ1-4; D is perhaps TRBD1 (6 bases). The sample comprised peripheral blood. The CDR3 is CASSFLQGANEKLFF. Here the CDR3 DNA reads TGTGCCAGCAGCTTCCTACAGGGCGCTAATGAAAAACTGTTTTTT. The full variable domain, with the rest looked up from reference TRBV2 and TRBJ1-4, is EPEVTQTPSHQVTQMGQEVILRCVPISNHLYFYWYRQILGQKVEFLVSFYNNEISEKSEIFDDQFSVERPDGSNFTLKIRSTKLEDSAMYFCASSFLQGANEKLFFGSGTQLSVL.